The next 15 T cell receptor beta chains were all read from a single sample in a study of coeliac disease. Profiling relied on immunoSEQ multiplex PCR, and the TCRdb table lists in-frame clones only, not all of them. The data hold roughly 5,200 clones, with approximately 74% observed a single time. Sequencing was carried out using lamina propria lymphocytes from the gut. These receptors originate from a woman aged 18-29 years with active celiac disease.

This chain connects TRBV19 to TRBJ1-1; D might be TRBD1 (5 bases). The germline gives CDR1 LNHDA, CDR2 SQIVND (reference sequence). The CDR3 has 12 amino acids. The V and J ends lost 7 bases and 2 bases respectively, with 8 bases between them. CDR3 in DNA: TGTGCCAGTAATCAGGGAAACACTGAAGCTTTCTTT. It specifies CASNQGNTEAFF.

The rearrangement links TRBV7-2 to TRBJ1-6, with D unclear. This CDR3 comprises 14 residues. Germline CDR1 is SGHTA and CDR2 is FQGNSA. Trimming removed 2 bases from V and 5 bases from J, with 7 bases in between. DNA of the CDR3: TGTGCCAGCAGCTTATTCGGGGATAATTCACCCCTCCACTTT. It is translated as CASSLFGDNSPLHF. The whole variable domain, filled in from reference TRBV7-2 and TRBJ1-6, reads GAGVSQSPSNKVTEKGKDVELRCDPISGHTALYWYRQSLGQGLEFLIYFQGNSAPDKSGLPSDRFSAERTGGSVSTLTIQRTQQEDSAVYLCASSLFGDNSPLHFGNGTRLTVT.

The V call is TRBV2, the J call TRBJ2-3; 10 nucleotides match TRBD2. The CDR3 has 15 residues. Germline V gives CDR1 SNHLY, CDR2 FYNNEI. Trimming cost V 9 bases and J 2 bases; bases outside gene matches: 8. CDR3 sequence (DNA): TGTGCCAGACGGACTAGCGGATTCGACACAGATACGCAGTATTTT. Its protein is CARRTSGFDTDTQYF.

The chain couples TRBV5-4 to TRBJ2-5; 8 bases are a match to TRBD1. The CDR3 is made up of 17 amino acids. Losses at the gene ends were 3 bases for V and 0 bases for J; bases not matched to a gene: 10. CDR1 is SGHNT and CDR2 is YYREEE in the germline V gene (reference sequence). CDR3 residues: CASSSWTGRGYQETQYF. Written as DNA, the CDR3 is TGTGCCAGCAGCTCCTGGACAGGGAGAGGGTACCAAGAGACCCAGTACTTC.

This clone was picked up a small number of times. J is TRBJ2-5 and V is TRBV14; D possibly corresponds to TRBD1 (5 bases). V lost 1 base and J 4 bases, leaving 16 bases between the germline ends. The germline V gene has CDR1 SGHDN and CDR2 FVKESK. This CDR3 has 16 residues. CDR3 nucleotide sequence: TGTGCCAGCAGCCAAGGTGAAGGGGCTTTAGGAGAGACCCAGTACTTC. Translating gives CASSQGEGALGETQYF.

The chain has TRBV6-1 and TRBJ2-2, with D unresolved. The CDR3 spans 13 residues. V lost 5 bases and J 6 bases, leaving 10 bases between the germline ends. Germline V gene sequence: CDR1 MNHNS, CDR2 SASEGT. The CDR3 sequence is CASSLVTAGELFF. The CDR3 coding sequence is TGTGCCAGCAGTCTTGTAACGGCCGGGGAGCTGTTTTTT.

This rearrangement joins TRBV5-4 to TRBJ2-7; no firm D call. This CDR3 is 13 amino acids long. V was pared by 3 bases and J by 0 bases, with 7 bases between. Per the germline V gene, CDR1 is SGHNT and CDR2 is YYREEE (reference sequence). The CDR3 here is CASSSESSYEQYF. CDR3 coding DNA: TGTGCCAGCAGCTCTGAGAGCTCCTACGAGCAGTACTTC.

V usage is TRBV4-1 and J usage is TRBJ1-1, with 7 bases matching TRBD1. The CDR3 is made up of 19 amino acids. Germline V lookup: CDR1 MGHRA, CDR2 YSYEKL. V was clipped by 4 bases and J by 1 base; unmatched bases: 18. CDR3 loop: CASSPSRAQGQWRNTEAFF. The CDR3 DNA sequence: TGCGCCAGCAGCCCATCGAGGGCCCAGGGACAGTGGAGGAACACTGAAGCTTTCTTT.

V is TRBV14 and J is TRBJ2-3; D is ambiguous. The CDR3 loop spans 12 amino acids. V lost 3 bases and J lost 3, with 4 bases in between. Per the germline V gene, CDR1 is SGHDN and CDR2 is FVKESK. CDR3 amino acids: CASSHGTDTQYF. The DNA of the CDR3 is TGTGCCAGCAGCCACGGGACAGATACGCAGTATTTT.

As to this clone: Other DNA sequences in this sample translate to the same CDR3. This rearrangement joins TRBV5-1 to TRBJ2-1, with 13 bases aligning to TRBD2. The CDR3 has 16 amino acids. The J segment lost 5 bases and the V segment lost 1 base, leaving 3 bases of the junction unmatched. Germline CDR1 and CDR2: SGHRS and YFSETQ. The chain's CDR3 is CASSLTSGGANNEQFF. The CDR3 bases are TGCGCCAGCAGCTTGACTAGCGGGGGGGCAAACAATGAGCAGTTCTTC. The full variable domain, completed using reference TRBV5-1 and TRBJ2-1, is KAGVTQTPRYLIKTRGQQVTLSCSPISGHRSVSWYQQTPGQGLQFLFEYFSETQRNKGNFPGRFSGRQFSNSRSEMNVSTLELGDSALYLCASSLTSGGANNEQFFGPGTRLTVL.

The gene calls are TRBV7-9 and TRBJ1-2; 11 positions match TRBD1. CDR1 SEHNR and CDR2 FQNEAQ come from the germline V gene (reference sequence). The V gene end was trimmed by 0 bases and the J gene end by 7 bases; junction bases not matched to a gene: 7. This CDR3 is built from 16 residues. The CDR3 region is CASSLALGQGAGGYTF. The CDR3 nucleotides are TGTGCCAGCAGCTTAGCCCTTGGACAGGGGGCCGGTGGCTACACCTTC.

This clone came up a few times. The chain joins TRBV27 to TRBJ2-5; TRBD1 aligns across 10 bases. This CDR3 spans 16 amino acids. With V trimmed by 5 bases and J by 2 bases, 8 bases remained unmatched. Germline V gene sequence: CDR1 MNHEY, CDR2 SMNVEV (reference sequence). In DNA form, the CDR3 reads TGTGCCAGCAGTCCGGCGGGGACAGGGGCGCAAGAGACCCAGTACTTC. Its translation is CASSPAGTGAQETQYF.

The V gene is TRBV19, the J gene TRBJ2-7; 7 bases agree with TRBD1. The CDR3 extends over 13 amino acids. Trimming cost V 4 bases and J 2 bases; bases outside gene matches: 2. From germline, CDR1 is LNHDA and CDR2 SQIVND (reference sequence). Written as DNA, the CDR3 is TGTGCCAGTAGTAAAGGGACAGCCTACGAGCAGTACTTC. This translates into CASSKGTAYEQYF.

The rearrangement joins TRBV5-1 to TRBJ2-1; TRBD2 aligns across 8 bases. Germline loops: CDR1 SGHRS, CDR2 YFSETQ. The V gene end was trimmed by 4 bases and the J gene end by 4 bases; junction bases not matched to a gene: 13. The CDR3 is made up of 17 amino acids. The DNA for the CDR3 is TGCGCCAGCAGCCCGACCCGGACTAGCCCCATTTACAATGAGCAGTTCTTC. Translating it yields CASSPTRTSPIYNEQFF.

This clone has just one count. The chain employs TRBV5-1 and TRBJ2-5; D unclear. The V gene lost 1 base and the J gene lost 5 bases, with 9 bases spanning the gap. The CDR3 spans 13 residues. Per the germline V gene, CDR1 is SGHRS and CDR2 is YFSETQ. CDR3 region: CASSLSPVETQYF. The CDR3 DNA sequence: TGCGCCAGCAGCTTGAGTCCAGTCGAGACCCAGTACTTC.